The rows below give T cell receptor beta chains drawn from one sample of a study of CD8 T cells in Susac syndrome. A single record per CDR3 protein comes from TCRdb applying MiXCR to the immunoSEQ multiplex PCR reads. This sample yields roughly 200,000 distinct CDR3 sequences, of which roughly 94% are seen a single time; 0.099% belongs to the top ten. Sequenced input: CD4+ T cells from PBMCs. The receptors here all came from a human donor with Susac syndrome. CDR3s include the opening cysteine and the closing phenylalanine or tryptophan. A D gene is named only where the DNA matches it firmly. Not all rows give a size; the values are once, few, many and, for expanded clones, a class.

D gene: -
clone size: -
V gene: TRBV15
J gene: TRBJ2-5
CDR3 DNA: TGTGCCACCAGCAGCGGTAAAGAGACCCAGTACTTC
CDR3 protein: CATSSGKETQYF

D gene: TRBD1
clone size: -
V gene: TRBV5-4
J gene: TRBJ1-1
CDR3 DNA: TGTGCCAGCAGCTCCCCGACAGGGGTCCTGAACACTGAAGCTTTCTTT
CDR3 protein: CASSSPTGVLNTEAFF

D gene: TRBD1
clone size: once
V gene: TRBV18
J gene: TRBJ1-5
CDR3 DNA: TGTGCCAGCTCCCCCGGGACAGTTAATCAGCCCCAGCATTTT
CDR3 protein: CASSPGTVNQPQHF

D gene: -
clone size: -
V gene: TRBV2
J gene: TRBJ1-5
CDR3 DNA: TGTGCCAGTTCGCAGGGGCAGCCCCAGCATTTT
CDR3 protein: CASSQGQPQHF

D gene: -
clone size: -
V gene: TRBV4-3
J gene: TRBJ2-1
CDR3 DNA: TGCGCCAGCAGCCAACCCTTTGGGACGAGCTCCTACAATGAGCAGTTCTTC
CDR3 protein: CASSQPFGTSSYNEQFF

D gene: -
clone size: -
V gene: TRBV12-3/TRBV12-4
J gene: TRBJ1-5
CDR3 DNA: TGTGCCAGCACTGCGGGACTGGCAAATCAGCCCCAGCATTTT
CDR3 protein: CASTAGLANQPQHF

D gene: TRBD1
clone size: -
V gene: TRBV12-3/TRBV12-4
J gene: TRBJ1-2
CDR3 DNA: TGTGCCAGCAGTCCTCGCCCGGGACAGGGGTTTTATGGCTACACCTTC
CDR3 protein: CASSPRPGQGFYGYTF

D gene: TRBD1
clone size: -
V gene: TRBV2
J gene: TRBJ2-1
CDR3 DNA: TGTGCCAGCAGTGAAGGGGGACAGGGGGCGCGGAATGAGCAGTTCTTC
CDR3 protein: CASSEGGQGARNEQFF

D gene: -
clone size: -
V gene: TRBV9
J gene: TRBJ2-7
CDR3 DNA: TGTGCCAGCAGCGTAGGACCCTCCTACGAGCAGTACTTC
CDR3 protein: CASSVGPSYEQYF

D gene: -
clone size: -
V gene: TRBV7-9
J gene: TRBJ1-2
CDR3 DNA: TGTGCCAGCAGCCCGGAATACAGGGTGTATGGCTACACCTTC
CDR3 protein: CASSPEYRVYGYTF

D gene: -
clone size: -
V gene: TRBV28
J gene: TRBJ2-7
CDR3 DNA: TGTGCCAGCAGTTTAGGCGGCAGCCGCTCCTACGAGCAGTACTTC
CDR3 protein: CASSLGGSRSYEQYF

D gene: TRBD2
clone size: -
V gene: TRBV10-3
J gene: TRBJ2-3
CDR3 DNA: TGTGCCCATTCTCGGGAGGGCACAGATACGCAGTATTTT
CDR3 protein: CAHSREGTDTQYF

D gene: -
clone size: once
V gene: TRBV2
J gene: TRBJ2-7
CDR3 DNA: TGTGCCAGCAGGTCCCGACAGTGGTCCATCCCGTGGGAGCAGTACTTC
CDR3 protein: CASRSRQWSIPWEQYF